A single sample is the source of the 27 T cell receptor beta chains below, sequenced in a study of blood T cell repertoires in COVID-19. Measured with immunoSEQ multiplex PCR; TCRdb has only the in-frame clones, and not every one. The repertoire includes 97,000 or so clones, about 80% of them detected once, and around 4% sits in the top ten. Sequences were obtained from peripheral blood. These receptors originate from a man in his sixties with acute or convalescent COVID-19.

J is TRBJ2-7 and V is TRBV19; a weak D match, TRBD2 (6 bases). Trimming shortened V by 3 bases and J by 2 bases, and 14 bases separated the two germline ends. The germline gives CDR1 LNHDA, CDR2 SQIVND (reference sequence). There are 15 residues in the CDR3. CDR3 amino acids: CASSIGMGGAYEQYV. The DNA for the CDR3 is TGTGCCAGTAGTATTGGGATGGGCGGGGCCTACGAGCAGTACGTC.

This clone has only one observation. The chain employs TRBV7-3 and TRBJ2-5, with D perhaps TRBD1 (6 bases). The CDR3 covers 15 residues. From germline, CDR1 is SGHTA and CDR2 FQGTGA. V lost 1 base and J 5 bases, leaving 14 bases between the germline ends. CDR3 sequence (DNA): TGTGCCAGCAGCTTAAGCCCAGGGCAGGGGGAGACCCAGTACTTC. Its protein is CASSLSPGQGETQYF.

The table lists this clone with a count of one. V gene TRBV5-1 combines with J gene TRBJ2-5, with TRBD2 matching over 10 bases. In germline, CDR1 is SGHRS, CDR2 YFSETQ. The CDR3 has 16 amino acids. V gave up 7 bases and J gave up 0 bases; unmatched junction bases: 9. The CDR3 DNA sequence: TGCGCCAGCGTGGAGCGGGAGGGCGGGGACCAAGAGACCCAGTACTTC. This gives the protein CASVEREGGDQETQYF.

CDR3 nucleotides: TGCGCCAGCAGGTATACAGGGGAAGGCTACACCTTC. Residues: CASRYTGEGYTF. This rearrangement joins TRBV5-1 to TRBJ1-2, with TRBD1 identical over 7 bases. Germline loops: CDR1 SGHRS, CDR2 YFSETQ. V lost 5 bases to trimming and J lost 8 bases; unmatched junction nucleotides: 6. There are 12 residues in the CDR3.

This clone was picked up a small number of times. The chain combines TRBV18 with TRBJ2-2; D may be TRBD2 (5 bases). Germline lookup yields CDR1 KGHSH and CDR2 LQKENI. The CDR3 extends over 13 amino acids. V lost 2 bases to trimming and J lost 6 bases, with 7 bases between them. The CDR3 DNA sequence: TGTGCCAGCTCACCAAGCGGCGCCGGGGAGCTGTTTTTT. Encoded protein: CASSPSGAGELFF. The entire variable domain, with the rest obtained from reference TRBV18 and TRBJ2-2, is as follows: NAGVMQNPRHLVRRRGQEARLRCSPMKGHSHVYWYRQLPEEGLKFMVYLQKENIIDESGMPKERFSAEFPKEGPSILRIQQVVRGDSAAYFCASSPSGAGELFFGEGSRLTVL.

V usage is TRBV20-1 and J usage is TRBJ1-2; 7 nucleotides match TRBD1. The trim removed 3 bases at V and 5 bases at J, leaving 6 bases unmatched. The CDR3 extends over 13 amino acids. Germline lookup yields CDR1 DFQATT and CDR2 SNEGSKA (reference sequence). In DNA, the CDR3 is TGCAGTGCTAGTACAGGGGTAGGGTATGGCTACACCTTC. Amino acid sequence: CSASTGVGYGYTF.

The chain carries TRBV3-1 (or the pseudogene TRBV3-2) and TRBJ1-1; 7 bases align to TRBD1. The CDR3 totals 14 residues. Trimming at V came to 4 bases and at J to 1 base, leaving 3 bases not matched to a gene. Looked up from germline, CDR1 is LGHDT and CDR2 is YNNKEL (reference sequence). As DNA, the CDR3 is TGTGCCAGCAGCCTCGGGACAGCGAACACTGAAGCTTTCTTT. Translated, it gives CASSLGTANTEAFF.

The chain employs TRBV21-1 and TRBJ1-1; TRBD1 reflects the table's D call only, with no check against the DNA. TRBV21-1 is assigned pseudogene status. The CDR3 covers 17 residues. The CDR3 DNA reads as TGTGCCAGCAGCAAATACGCGGACACCAGACCGAACACTGAAGCTTTCTTT. It specifies CASSKYADTRPNTEAFF.

The chain joins TRBV12-5 to TRBJ2-1; the match to TRBD1 covers 9 bases. V trimming: 5 bases; J trimming: 7 bases; junction bases outside the gene matches: 6. This CDR3 contains 14 residues. CDR1 is LGHNT and CDR2 is FRNRAP in the germline V gene. The CDR3 loop is CASGTGQGVNEQFF. DNA of the CDR3: TGTGCTAGTGGTACGGGACAGGGTGTGAATGAGCAGTTCTTC.

This clone was seen ten or more times. This rearrangement joins TRBV27 to TRBJ1-1, with 7 positions matching TRBD1. Germline lookup yields CDR1 MNHEY and CDR2 SMNVEV (reference sequence). This CDR3 has 16 residues. Trimming took 3 bases from V and 4 from J; bases not matched to a gene: 11. CDR3 DNA: TGTGCCAGCAGTTTGTATGGGTCAGGGGGGAGCACTGAAGCTTTCTTT. The encoded protein is CASSLYGSGGSTEAFF.

The V gene is TRBV5-6, the J gene TRBJ1-2; D uncertain. Germline assignment: CDR1 SGHDT and CDR2 YYEEEE. The CDR3 is 11 amino acids. The germline V and J ends were trimmed by 2 bases and 6 bases, with 5 bases remaining between them. The CDR3 DNA is TGTGCCAGCAGCTTATCAGATGGCTACACCTTC. This codes for CASSLSDGYTF.

The chain joins TRBV9 to TRBJ1-5, with 12 positions matching TRBD1. This CDR3 region has 19 residues. The ends lost 2 bases at V and 0 bases at J; junction bases unmatched: 9. Germline assignment: CDR1 SGDLS and CDR2 YYNGEE. The DNA for the CDR3 is TGTGCCAGCAGCGTGAGGGACAGGGGGCAAATAGTTAGCAATCAGCCCCAGCATTTT. This sequence encodes CASSVRDRGQIVSNQPQHF.

This clone came up once. In DNA, the CDR3 is TGCGCCAGCAGCCAGTTAGCGGGGGAAAACATTCAGTACTTC. This codes for CASSQLAGENIQYF. The chain is built from TRBV4-3 and TRBJ2-4; 9 bases are a match to TRBD2. The V segment lost 3 bases and the J segment 5 bases; nucleotides outside the gene matches: 2. Germline V CDR1 and CDR2: LGHNA, YSLEER. This CDR3 comprises 14 residues.

This clone was recorded only once. The rearrangement joins TRBV11-2 to TRBJ2-2; 13 positions agree with TRBD2. CDR3 length equals 18 residues. The trim removed 1 base at V and 3 bases at J, leaving 5 bases unmatched. Germline CDR1 is SGHAT and CDR2 is FQNNGV. The CDR3 sequence is CASSLVLLAGGYTGELFF. In nucleotides, the CDR3 is TGTGCCAGCAGCTTAGTCCTACTAGCGGGGGGGTACACCGGGGAGCTGTTTTTT. The whole variable domain, filled in from reference TRBV11-2 and TRBJ2-2, reads EAGVAQSPRYKIIEKRQSVAFWCNPISGHATLYWYQQILGQGPKLLIQFQNNGVVDDSQLPKDRFSAERLKGVDSTLKIQPAKLEDSAVYLCASSLVLLAGGYTGELFFGEGSRLTVL.

The chain uses TRBV7-7 and TRBJ2-2, with D possibly being TRBD2 (6 bases). CDR3 size: 15 residues. V was clipped by 1 base and J by 2 bases, with 8 bases between them. CDR1 is SSHAT and CDR2 is FNYEAQ in the germline V gene (reference sequence). CDR3 coding DNA: TGTGCCAGCAGCTTAGGCGGGATTAACACCGGGGAGCTGTTTTTT. Residues: CASSLGGINTGELFF. Full variable domain (missing parts from reference TRBV7-7 and TRBJ2-2): GAGVSQSPRYKVTKRGQDVTLRCDPISSHATLYWYQQALGQGPEFLTYFNYEAQPDKSGLPSDRFSAERPEGSISTLTIQRTEQRDSAMYRCASSLGGINTGELFFGEGSRLTVL.

This clone showed up just a few times. J is TRBJ2-1 and V is TRBV14; D unresolved. CDR1 is SGHDN and CDR2 is FVKESK in the germline V gene. This CDR3 is 14 amino acids long. V lost 0 bases, J lost 3 bases, and 6 bases lay in between. The CDR3 loop reads CASSQDLVYNEQFF. CDR3 nucleotide sequence: TGTGCCAGCAGCCAAGATCTCGTCTACAATGAGCAGTTCTTC.

This clone showed up just once. V and J are TRBV15 and TRBJ1-2; a possible D gene is TRBD1 (5 bases). The CDR3 has 14 amino acids. Trimming removed 4 bases at V and 5 bases at J, with 14 bases between. Germline loops: CDR1 LNHNV, CDR2 YYDKDF (reference sequence). The CDR3: CATSTLQGRYGYTF. For the CDR3, the DNA is TGTGCCACCAGCACACTGCAGGGTCGGTATGGCTACACCTTC.

CDR3 sequence: CASSQGGGRGYGYTF. For the CDR3, the DNA is TGCGCCAGCAGCCAAGGCGGGGGCAGGGGCTATGGCTACACCTTC. The chain has TRBV4-3 and TRBJ1-2, with D maybe TRBD1 (6 bases). Germline V gene lookup returns CDR1 LGHNA and CDR2 YSLEER. The V end lost 1 base, the J end lost 4 bases, and 13 bases lay between the germline ends. The length of the CDR3 is 15 residues.

This chain uses TRBV11-2 with TRBJ1-4; the D is unclear. The CDR3 sequence is 14 residues long. V was shortened by 1 base and J by 5 bases, with 8 bases between the two germline ends. Per the germline V gene, CDR1 is SGHAT and CDR2 is FQNNGV. CDR3 protein: CASSLGQSNEKLFF. CDR3 DNA: TGTGCCAGCAGCTTAGGGCAGTCGAATGAAAAACTGTTTTTT. The full variable domain, with the rest looked up from reference TRBV11-2 and TRBJ1-4, is EAGVAQSPRYKIIEKRQSVAFWCNPISGHATLYWYQQILGQGPKLLIQFQNNGVVDDSQLPKDRFSAERLKGVDSTLKIQPAKLEDSAVYLCASSLGQSNEKLFFGSGTQLSVL.

The chain combines TRBV7-9 with TRBJ2-1, with a weak D call TRBD1 (6 bases). This CDR3 has 15 amino acids. V lost 2 bases and J 0 bases, leaving 8 bases between the germline ends. Germline V lookup: CDR1 SEHNR, CDR2 FQNEAQ (reference sequence). The chain's CDR3 is CASSLLGGSYNEQFF. For the CDR3, the DNA is TGTGCCAGCAGCTTATTAGGGGGCTCCTACAATGAGCAGTTCTTC. Supplemented by reference TRBV7-9 and TRBJ2-1, the full variable domain reads DTGVSQNPRHKITKRGQNVTFRCDPISEHNRLYWYRQTLGQGPEFLTYFQNEAQLEKSRLLSDRFSAERPKGSFSTLEIQRTEQGDSAMYLCASSLLGGSYNEQFFGPGTRLTVL.

The rearrangement uses TRBV10-1 and TRBJ2-7; D may be TRBD1 (6 bases). This CDR3 has 13 amino acids. Trimming stripped 2 bases from V and 3 bases from J, with 8 bases between. Germline CDR1 WNHNN, CDR2 SYGVQD (reference sequence). Here the CDR3 DNA reads TGCGCCAGCAGTGAGCTCAGGGGCTACGAGCAGTACTTC. Amino acids: CASSELRGYEQYF.

CDR3 DNA: TGTGCCAGTTCTAGGTCCTTGGTCACTGAAGCTTTCTTT. It translates to CASSRSLVTEAFF. The gene calls are TRBV19 and TRBJ1-1; D uncertain. V dropped 8 bases and J dropped 4 bases, with 14 bases sitting between them. There are 13 residues in the CDR3. In germline, CDR1 is LNHDA, CDR2 SQIVND (reference sequence).

The chain couples TRBV2 to TRBJ1-1, with 10 bases identical to TRBD1. CDR1 is SNHLY, CDR2 FYNNEI, per germline. CDR3 length: 16 amino acids. The ends lost 6 bases at V and 3 bases at J; junction bases unmatched: 10. CDR3 region: CASRADRGRVDTEAFF. CDR3 bases: TGTGCCAGCAGGGCCGACAGGGGGCGGGTTGACACTGAAGCTTTCTTT.

The chain joins TRBV2 to TRBJ1-2; no firm D call. The CDR3 contains 13 residues. The V gene's germline CDR1 is SNHLY and CDR2 FYNNEI. The V and J ends lost 0 bases and 7 bases respectively, with 9 bases between them. The CDR3 spells CASSEASVGGYTF. The CDR3 coding sequence is TGTGCCAGCAGTGAAGCCAGCGTGGGTGGCTACACCTTC. Full variable domain (missing parts from reference TRBV2 and TRBJ1-2): EPEVTQTPSHQVTQMGQEVILRCVPISNHLYFYWYRQILGQKVEFLVSFYNNEISEKSEIFDDQFSVERPDGSNFTLKIRSTKLEDSAMYFCASSEASVGGYTFGSGTRLTVV.

The chain is built from TRBV18 and TRBJ1-5, with 8 bases identical to TRBD1. The CDR3 length is 16 residues. V trimming: 3 bases; J trimming: 2 bases; junction bases outside the gene matches: 6. Germline loops: CDR1 KGHSH, CDR2 LQKENI. In nucleotides, the CDR3 is TGTGCCAGCTCACCGATGACAGGGGTTGGCAATCAGCCCCAGCATTTT. This translates into CASSPMTGVGNQPQHF.

The chain couples TRBV11-2 to TRBJ1-1; D perhaps matches TRBD1 (6 bases). The CDR3 contains 12 residues. V gave up 2 bases and J gave up 8 bases, with 9 bases separating them. From germline, CDR1 is SGHAT and CDR2 FQNNGV. Here the CDR3 DNA reads TGTGCCAGCAGCTTATCGGACAGAGAAGCTTTCTTT. As protein: CASSLSDREAFF. The variable domain in full, completed from reference TRBV11-2 and TRBJ1-1, reads EAGVAQSPRYKIIEKRQSVAFWCNPISGHATLYWYQQILGQGPKLLIQFQNNGVVDDSQLPKDRFSAERLKGVDSTLKIQPAKLEDSAVYLCASSLSDREAFFGQGTRLTVV.

The genes are TRBV6-5 and TRBJ1-2; maybe TRBD1 (5 bases). From germline, CDR1 is MNHEY and CDR2 SVGAGI. The CDR3 runs to 11 residues. V lost 9 bases, J lost 3 bases, and 8 bases lay in between. The CDR3 here is CASTGYYGYTF. In DNA form, the CDR3 reads TGTGCCAGTACAGGATACTATGGCTACACCTTC.